Following are 32 T cell receptor beta chains from one sample sequenced in a study of shared clonotypes between healthy human individuals. Terminally differentiated effector memory CD45RA+ cells were excluded from the naive CD8 cells, which were CD45RO-negative and positively selected for CCR7. Sequencing used immunoSEQ multiplex PCR; TCRdb keeps in-frame clones, though not all of them. This sample has 550,000 to 650,000 clones, with 95% to 96% found just once. Material for sequencing was naive CD8+ T cells sorted from blood. These receptors all come from a woman aged 25 to 45 in good health.

The chain combines TRBV28 with TRBJ1-4; D call uncertain. Germline V gene lookup returns CDR1 MDHEN and CDR2 SYDVKM. Between the trimmed V and J ends, which lost 4 bases and 8 bases, there was a span of 20 bases. The CDR3 sequence is 16 residues long. This chain's CDR3 is CASSSPHTDLREKLFF. Here the CDR3 DNA reads TGTGCCAGCAGTTCTCCGCACACTGATCTAAGGGAAAAACTGTTTTTT. The whole variable domain, filled in from reference TRBV28 and TRBJ1-4, reads DVKVTQSSRYLVKRTGEKVFLECVQDMDHENMFWYRQDPGLGLRLIYFSYDVKMKEKGDIPEGYSVSREKKERFSLILESASTNQTSMYLCASSSPHTDLREKLFFGSGTQLSVL.

V is TRBV6-1 and J is TRBJ1-2, with 7 nucleotides matching TRBD1. V lost 6 bases and J lost 5; bases outside the gene matches: 6. CDR3 length: 13 residues. Germline CDR1 is MNHNS and CDR2 is SASEGT. CDR3 nucleotide sequence: TGTGCCAGCAGAAGGGGGCCTACGTATGGCTACACCTTC. Translation gives CASRRGPTYGYTF.

The chain links TRBV28 to TRBJ1-5, with D unclear. Trimming took 5 bases from V and 6 from J, leaving 17 bases between them. Per germline, CDR1 MDHEN and CDR2 SYDVKM. The CDR3 loop spans 15 amino acids. The CDR3 is CASSQTLVVSQPQHF. CDR3 coding DNA: TGTGCCAGCAGTCAAACCCTCGTGGTTTCTCAGCCCCAGCATTTT.

This chain uses TRBV15 with TRBJ2-1; perhaps TRBD2 as D (5 bases). Germline lookup yields CDR1 LNHNV and CDR2 YYDKDF (reference sequence). V dropped 0 bases and J dropped 7 bases, with 7 bases sitting between them. The length of the CDR3 is 13 residues. CDR3 protein: CATSRDWRNEQFF. In DNA form, the CDR3 reads TGTGCCACCAGCAGAGATTGGAGGAATGAGCAGTTCTTC.

V gene TRBV4-1 combines with J gene TRBJ2-3; 10 bases are a match to TRBD2. This CDR3 has 16 residues. Unmatched junction bases numbered 8, after V lost 4 bases and J lost 4 bases. The germline gives CDR1 MGHRA, CDR2 YSYEKL. CDR3 residues: CASSPGTSVNADTQYF. In nucleotides, the CDR3 is TGCGCCAGCAGCCCCGGGACTAGCGTAAACGCAGATACGCAGTATTTT.

The V gene is TRBV19, the J gene TRBJ2-3; D perhaps matches TRBD2 (5 bases). The V end lost 5 bases, the J end lost 2 bases, and 14 bases lay between the germline ends. The CDR3 spans 15 residues. Germline V gives CDR1 LNHDA, CDR2 SQIVND (reference sequence). CDR3 bases: TGTGCCAGTAGTTTAAGAGGAGGTTTCACAGATACGCAGTATTTT. Translating gives CASSLRGGFTDTQYF.

This rearrangement joins TRBV7-6 to TRBJ2-7, with D tentatively TRBD2 (6 bases). Germline assignment: CDR1 SGHVS and CDR2 FNYEAQ. The CDR3 is made up of 13 amino acids. The V gene lost 0 bases and the J gene lost 7 bases, with 10 bases spanning the gap. CDR3 sequence: CASSLAPSDEQYF. DNA for the CDR3: TGTGCCAGCAGCTTAGCGCCTAGCGATGAGCAGTACTTC.

The CDR3 nucleotides read TGTGCCACCTCCCCCCCCCGACTAGTAGGCTACAATGAGCAGTTCTTC. It encodes CATSPPRLVGYNEQFF. The chain joins TRBV19 to TRBJ2-1, with D maybe TRBD2 (6 bases). Trimming took 10 bases from V and 3 from J, leaving 22 bases between them. Germline V CDR1 and CDR2: LNHDA, SQIVND (reference sequence). The CDR3 consists of 16 residues.

V usage is TRBV19 and J usage is TRBJ2-1; D is possibly TRBD1 (5 bases). Looked up from germline, CDR1 is LNHDA and CDR2 is SQIVND (reference sequence). V was trimmed by 7 bases and J by 8 bases, leaving 21 bases between them. The CDR3 is 15 amino acids. This CDR3 reads CASTDGRGPGHEQFF. The CDR3 DNA is TGTGCCAGTACCGACGGTAGGGGCCCGGGTCATGAGCAGTTCTTC.

This chain uses TRBV28 with TRBJ1-1; D is undetermined. Germline V gene data show CDR1 as MDHEN and CDR2 as SYDVKM. CDR3 size: 13 residues. V gave up 3 bases and J gave up 6 bases, with 11 bases separating them. CDR3 in amino acids: CASSFNFAAEAFF. The CDR3 DNA reads TGTGCCAGCAGTTTCAATTTCGCAGCTGAAGCTTTCTTT.

The chain uses TRBV27 and TRBJ2-7, with 7 bases fitting TRBD1. The germline gives CDR1 MNHEY, CDR2 SMNVEV (reference sequence). The ends lost 2 bases at V and 3 bases at J; junction bases unmatched: 7. The CDR3 has 15 residues. For the CDR3, the DNA is TGTGCCAGCAGTTTACGACGGGACAGAGACTACGAGCAGTACTTC. Amino acid sequence: CASSLRRDRDYEQYF.

This chain links TRBV23-1 with TRBJ1-4, with D unresolved. TRBV23-1 is reported as an ORF; its role is uncertain. This CDR3 has 14 residues. The germline V and J ends were trimmed by 0 bases and 8 bases, with 10 bases remaining between them. Written as DNA, the CDR3 is TGCGCCAGCAGTCAATCCGCATCACCAGAAAAACTGTTTTTT. Amino acids: CASSQSASPEKLFF.

The chain couples TRBV19 to TRBJ1-5; no clear D. Germline-derived CDR1 and CDR2 are LNHDA and SQIVND (reference sequence). The CDR3 is 15 residues long. V was clipped by 6 bases and J by 0 bases, with 12 bases between them. The chain's CDR3 is CASSPTGYSNQPQHF. As DNA, the CDR3 is TGTGCCAGTAGCCCAACGGGGTATAGCAATCAGCCCCAGCATTTT.

For this clone: The same CDR3 arises from other DNA sequences in this sample as well. V is TRBV2 and J is TRBJ2-2; no clear D gene. Germline CDR1 SNHLY, CDR2 FYNNEI. This CDR3 has 10 amino acids. V shed 6 bases and J shed 8 bases, with 4 bases lying between them. CDR3 region: CASSSGELFF. CDR3 DNA sequence: TGTGCCAGCAGCTCGGGGGAGCTGTTTTTT.

Notes on this clone: Different DNA sequences within this sample yield the same CDR3. This rearrangement joins TRBV6-5 to TRBJ2-5, with 14 bases aligning to TRBD2. Germline V gene sequence: CDR1 MNHEY, CDR2 SVGAGI. With 5 bases clipped from V and 2 bases from J, the junction kept 1 base outside the gene matches. The CDR3 covers 15 residues. CDR3 sequence: CASSRTSGGQETQYF. As DNA, the CDR3 is TGTGCCAGCAGTCGGACTAGCGGGGGGCAAGAGACCCAGTACTTC.

The rearrangement uses TRBV27 and TRBJ2-7; D may be TRBD1 or TRBD2 (5 bases each). The germline CDR1 and CDR2 sequences are MNHEY and SMNVEV (reference sequence). V lost 2 bases and J 2 bases, leaving 10 bases between the germline ends. The CDR3 totals 14 residues. The CDR3 bases are TGTGCCAGCAGTTTACTGGGGACCACCTACGAGCAGTACTTC. Amino acid sequence: CASSLLGTTYEQYF.

This chain connects TRBV9 to TRBJ1-1; D possibly corresponds to TRBD1 (5 bases). CDR3 size: 15 residues. The germline V gene has CDR1 SGDLS and CDR2 YYNGEE. V shed 0 bases and J shed 5 bases, with 14 bases lying between them. The CDR3 sequence is CASSVDQVKGTEAFF. The CDR3 DNA follows: TGTGCCAGCAGCGTAGATCAGGTTAAGGGGACTGAAGCTTTCTTT. Combining the CDR3 with reference TRBV9 and TRBJ1-1 gives the whole variable domain DSGVTQTPKHLITATGQRVTLRCSPRSGDLSVYWYQQSLDQGLQFLIQYYNGEERAKGNILERFSAQQFPDLHSELNLSSLELGDSALYFCASSVDQVKGTEAFFGQGTRLTVV.

This chain links TRBV2 with TRBJ2-1; no clear D. The germline gives CDR1 SNHLY, CDR2 FYNNEI. The CDR3 sequence is 13 residues long. The ends were cut back, 7 bases at V and 6 bases at J, with 13 bases in the middle. The CDR3 DNA follows: TGTGCCAGCACCGAATATCGGGTCAATGAGCAGTTCTTC. Residues: CASTEYRVNEQFF.

This clone was found once. V usage is TRBV12-1 and J usage is TRBJ2-7; the D segment call TRBD2 is taken from the table without a DNA check. TRBV12-1 is shown as a pseudogene. This CDR3 is 18 amino acids long. DNA of the CDR3: TGTGCCAGCAGCTTATCGGGGACTAGCGGGAGGCACTCCTACGAGCAGTACTTC. This encodes CASSLSGTSGRHSYEQYF.

For this clone: The identical CDR3 is also encoded by other nucleotide sequences in the sample. The chain employs TRBV5-1 and TRBJ2-7; 11 positions match TRBD1. Germline CDR1 SGHRS, CDR2 YFSETQ. The CDR3 has 14 amino acids. V shed 3 bases and J 3 bases; nucleotides not matched to a gene: 2. The CDR3 bases are TGCGCCAGCAGCTACGGGACAGGGGGCTACGAGCAGTACTTC. It specifies CASSYGTGGYEQYF.

CDR3 sequence reads: CSVPTSGIGNEQFF. CDR3 coding DNA: TGCAGCGTTCCTACTAGCGGGATAGGCAATGAGCAGTTCTTC. V gene TRBV29-1 combines with J gene TRBJ2-1; TRBD2 matches at 10 bases. With V trimmed by 5 bases and J by 6 bases, 7 bases remained unmatched. CDR1 is SQVTM, CDR2 ANQGSEA, per germline. This CDR3 spans 14 amino acids.

The V and J genes are TRBV9 and TRBJ2-5; 8 bases are shared with TRBD2. Trimming removed 4 bases from V and 4 bases from J; junction bases left unmatched: 12. Germline CDR1 is SGDLS and CDR2 is YYNGEE. The CDR3 sequence is 16 residues long. CDR3 sequence reads: CASSPGSSGGPETQYF. The CDR3 DNA reads TGTGCCAGCAGCCCAGGATCCAGCGGGGGACCAGAGACCCAGTACTTC.

V and J are TRBV21-1 and TRBJ1-2; TRBD1 is the table's D call, not checked against the DNA. TRBV21-1 is reported as a pseudogene. This CDR3 contains 14 residues. The CDR3 loop is CASNQYRTGHGYTF. Here the CDR3 DNA reads TGTGCCAGCAACCAGTATCGGACAGGGCATGGCTACACCTTC.

The rearrangement joins TRBV28 to TRBJ2-3; TRBD1 or TRBD2 may be the D gene (5 bases each). V was pared by 0 bases and J by 4 bases, with 29 bases between. Germline values: CDR1 MDHEN, CDR2 SYDVKM. The CDR3 length is 21 residues. The CDR3 region is CASSLWTPYDRDGETPDTQYF. The CDR3 nucleotides read TGTGCCAGCAGTTTATGGACCCCATACGACCGGGACGGGGAAACCCCAGATACGCAGTATTTT.

This chain joins TRBV6-1 and TRBJ1-4; the D gene is possibly TRBD1 (5 bases). Trimming removed 3 bases at V and 5 bases at J, with 19 bases between. The CDR3 is 17 amino acids. Germline CDR1 is MNHNS and CDR2 is SASEGT. DNA of the CDR3: TGTGCCAGCAGTGACCCTCGACGGGGGGTGTACAATGAAAAACTGTTTTTT. This codes for CASSDPRRGVYNEKLFF.

The rearrangement links TRBV2 to TRBJ1-5; 7 nucleotides agree with TRBD1. Germline V gene data show CDR1 as SNHLY and CDR2 as FYNNEI. V shed 1 base and J 11 bases; nucleotides not matched to a gene: 8. The CDR3 contains 14 residues. The CDR3 DNA is TGTGCCAGCAGTGAAGATACAGGGGAGGGGTCCCAGCATTTT. It codes for CASSEDTGEGSQHF.

The chain employs TRBV7-9 and TRBJ2-5; 10 bases fit TRBD2. V lost 6 bases to trimming and J lost 2 bases; unmatched junction nucleotides: 6. CDR3 length equals 15 residues. CDR1 is SEHNR and CDR2 is FQNEAQ in the germline V gene (reference sequence). CDR3 residues: CASRNSGRPQETQYF. CDR3 nucleotide sequence: TGTGCCAGCAGAAATAGCGGGAGGCCTCAAGAGACCCAGTACTTC.

This clone showed up just once. The V gene is TRBV4-1, the J gene TRBJ2-7; 11 bases match TRBD1. The CDR3 is 14 residues long. Germline V lookup: CDR1 MGHRA, CDR2 YSYEKL. V shed 4 bases, J shed 5 bases, and the junction held 4 bases outside the gene matches. DNA of the CDR3: TGCGCCAGCAGCCGAGGACAGGGGGCGGACGAGCAGTACTTC. It specifies CASSRGQGADEQYF.

The V and J genes are TRBV7-8 and TRBJ2-1, with 7 bases aligning to TRBD2. Per the germline V gene, CDR1 is SGHVS and CDR2 is FQNEAQ. The CDR3 extends over 16 amino acids. Germline trimming cut 0 bases from V and 4 bases from J; bases unmatched to any gene: 6. The CDR3 DNA follows: TGTGCCAGCAGCTTAGCGGGAGGGCTGAAATACAATGAGCAGTTCTTC. As protein: CASSLAGGLKYNEQFF.

This clone came up once. V is TRBV2 and J is TRBJ1-2, with 8 bases lining up with TRBD1. Germline assignment: CDR1 SNHLY and CDR2 FYNNEI. V dropped 3 bases and J dropped 5; count of bases not matched to a gene: 8. The CDR3 consists of 15 residues. As DNA, the CDR3 is TGTGCCAGCAGTGATTTGCAGGGGGCGTCGTATGGCTACACCTTC. It encodes CASSDLQGASYGYTF.

V gene TRBV27 combines with J gene TRBJ2-3; TRBD2 matches 10 bases. Looked up from germline, CDR1 is MNHEY and CDR2 is SMNVEV (reference sequence). With V trimmed by 4 bases and J by 4 bases, 5 bases remained unmatched. The CDR3 extends over 15 amino acids. CDR3 sequence reads: CASSSSGSVADTQYF. CDR3 in DNA: TGTGCCAGCAGTTCTAGCGGGAGTGTAGCAGATACGCAGTATTTT.

The chain joins TRBV5-6 to TRBJ2-7; D is undetermined. This CDR3 is built from 15 residues. The germline V and J ends were trimmed by 0 bases and 5 bases, with 15 bases remaining between them. Germline V gene data show CDR1 as SGHDT and CDR2 as YYEEEE. The CDR3 protein is CASSLAAPRYHEQYF. The CDR3, as DNA: TGTGCCAGCAGCTTGGCAGCCCCTCGATACCACGAGCAGTACTTC.